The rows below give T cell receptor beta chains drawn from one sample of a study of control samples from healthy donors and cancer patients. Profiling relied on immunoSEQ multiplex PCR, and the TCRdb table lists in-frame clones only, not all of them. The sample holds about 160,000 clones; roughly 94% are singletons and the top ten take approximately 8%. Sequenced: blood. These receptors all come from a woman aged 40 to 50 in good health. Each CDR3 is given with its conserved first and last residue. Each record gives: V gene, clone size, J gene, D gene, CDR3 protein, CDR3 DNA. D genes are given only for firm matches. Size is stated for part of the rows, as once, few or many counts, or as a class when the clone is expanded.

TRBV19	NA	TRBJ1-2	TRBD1	CASSLGQGGRSYTF	TGTGCCAGTAGCCTGGGACAGGGCGGGAGAAGCTACACCTTC
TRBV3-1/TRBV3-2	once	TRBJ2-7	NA	CASSQEAAAYEQYF	TGTGCCAGCAGCCAAGAGGCAGCAGCCTACGAGCAGTACTTC
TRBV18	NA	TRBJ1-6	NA	CAARGSNSPLHF	TGTGCCGCTCGGGGGAGTAATTCACCCCTCCACTTT
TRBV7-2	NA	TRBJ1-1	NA	CASSLGQHTEAFF	TGTGCCAGCAGCTTAGGACAGCACACTGAAGCTTTCTTT
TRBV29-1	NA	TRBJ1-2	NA	CSVEFVGVSYGYTF	TGCAGCGTTGAATTCGTCGGGGTTAGCTATGGCTACACCTTC
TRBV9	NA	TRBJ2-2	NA	CASSVGPDGELFF	TGTGCCAGCAGCGTAGGCCCGGACGGGGAGCTGTTTTTT
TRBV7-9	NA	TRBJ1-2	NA	CASSLDGGHGYTF	TGTGCCAGCAGCTTAGATGGGGGCCATGGCTACACCTTC
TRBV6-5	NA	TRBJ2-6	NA	CASRYSSGANVLTF	TGTGCCAGCAGGTACTCGTCTGGGGCCAACGTCCTGACTTTC
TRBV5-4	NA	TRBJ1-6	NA	CASSLERNNSPLHF	TGTGCCAGCAGCTTGGAACGGAATAATTCACCCCTCCACTTT
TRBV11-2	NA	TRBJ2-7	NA	CASSPGLGKYEQYF	TGTGCCAGCAGCCCCGGACTGGGAAAGTACGAGCAGTACTTC
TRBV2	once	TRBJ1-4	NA	CASSWARATANEKLFF	TGTGCCAGCAGCTGGGCGCGGGCGACAGCAAACGAAAAACTGTTTTTT
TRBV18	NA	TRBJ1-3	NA	CASSAVHISGANTIYF	TGTGCCAGCTCAGCAGTACATATCTCCGGGGCAAACACCATATATTTT
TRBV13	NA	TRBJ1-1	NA	CASRKGGAGTEAFF	TGTGCCAGCAGAAAGGGGGGCGCGGGCACTGAAGCTTTCTTT
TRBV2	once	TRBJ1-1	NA	CASSDGEAFF	TGTGCCAGCAGTGACGGAGAAGCTTTCTTT
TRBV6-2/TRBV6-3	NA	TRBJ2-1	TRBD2	CASSYILAGGIQFF	TGTGCCAGCAGTTATATCCTAGCGGGAGGGATACAGTTCTTC
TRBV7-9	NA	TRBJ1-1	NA	CASSLQQNTEAFF	TGTGCCAGCAGCTTACAACAGAACACTGAAGCTTTCTTT
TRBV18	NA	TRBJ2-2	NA	CASSPNGMAGELFF	TGTGCCAGCTCACCGAATGGGATGGCCGGGGAGCTGTTTTTT